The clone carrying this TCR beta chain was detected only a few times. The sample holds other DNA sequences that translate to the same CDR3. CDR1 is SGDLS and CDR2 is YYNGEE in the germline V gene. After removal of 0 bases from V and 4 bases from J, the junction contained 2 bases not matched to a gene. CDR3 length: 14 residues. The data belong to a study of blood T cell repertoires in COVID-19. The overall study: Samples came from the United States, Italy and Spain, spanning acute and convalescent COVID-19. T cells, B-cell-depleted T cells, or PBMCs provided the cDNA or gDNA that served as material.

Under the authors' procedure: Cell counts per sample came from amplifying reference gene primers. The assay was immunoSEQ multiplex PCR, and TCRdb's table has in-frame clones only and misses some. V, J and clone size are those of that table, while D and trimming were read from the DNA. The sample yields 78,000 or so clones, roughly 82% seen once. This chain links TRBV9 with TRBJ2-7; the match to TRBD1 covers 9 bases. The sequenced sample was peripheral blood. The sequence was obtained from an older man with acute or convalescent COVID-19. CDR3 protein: CASSVGGTGYEQYF. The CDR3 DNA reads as TGTGCCAGCAGCGTAGGTGGGACAGGGTACGAGCAGTACTTC.